This is a list of T cell receptor beta chains from one sample in a study of blood T cell repertoires in COVID-19. Using immunoSEQ multiplex PCR, the repertoire was profiled, and TCRdb retains in-frame clones only, with some absent. The profile shows about 75,000 clones, around 79% of them singletons. Sequencing was carried out using peripheral blood. These receptors originate from a woman at least 80 years old with active or convalescent COVID-19. Both conserved end residues are part of each CDR3. The order of the fields is J gene, clone size, V gene, D gene, CDR3 protein, CDR3 DNA. D genes are given only for firm matches. Clone sizes are given selectively: once, few, many, or a class where the clone is expanded.

j_gene: TRBJ2-7; abundance: NA; v_gene: TRBV18; d_gene: NA; CDR3aa: CASSPTADYEQYF; CDR3nt: TGTGCCAGCTCACCGACTGCTGACTACGAGCAGTACTTC
j_gene: TRBJ1-6; abundance: NA; v_gene: TRBV12-5; d_gene: TRBD1; CDR3aa: CASGRTGFNSPLHF; CDR3nt: TGTGCTAGTGGTCGGACAGGTTTTAATTCACCCCTCCACTTT
j_gene: TRBJ2-1; abundance: few; v_gene: TRBV7-9; d_gene: NA; CDR3aa: CASSLDAQNNEQFF; CDR3nt: TGTGCCAGCAGCTTAGACGCCCAGAACAATGAGCAGTTCTTC
j_gene: TRBJ2-1; abundance: few; v_gene: TRBV29-1; d_gene: NA; CDR3aa: CSVEKLSGNEQFF; CDR3nt: TGCAGCGTTGAAAAGTTATCCGGCAATGAGCAGTTCTTC
j_gene: TRBJ2-7; abundance: NA; v_gene: TRBV19; d_gene: NA; CDR3aa: CASSTNRAYEQYF; CDR3nt: TGTGCCAGTAGTACTAACAGGGCCTACGAGCAGTACTTC
j_gene: TRBJ2-3; abundance: NA; v_gene: TRBV6-6; d_gene: TRBD2; CDR3aa: CASRLLAGGADTQYF; CDR3nt: TGTGCCAGCAGGTTACTAGCGGGAGGAGCGGATACGCAGTATTTT
j_gene: TRBJ2-1; abundance: NA; v_gene: TRBV15; d_gene: NA; CDR3aa: CATSRDQGREQFF; CDR3nt: TGTGCCACCAGCAGAGATCAGGGCCGCGAGCAGTTCTTC
j_gene: TRBJ2-2; abundance: once; v_gene: TRBV6-5; d_gene: TRBD1; CDR3aa: CASSSDRGDTGELFF; CDR3nt: TGTGCCAGCAGTTCGGACAGGGGCGACACCGGGGAGCTGTTTTTT
j_gene: TRBJ2-1; abundance: NA; v_gene: TRBV18; d_gene: TRBD2; CDR3aa: CASSPNPGGEDVNEQFF; CDR3nt: TGTGCCAGCTCACCGAACCCCGGGGGGGAGGATGTCAATGAGCAGTTCTTC
j_gene: TRBJ1-6; abundance: NA; v_gene: TRBV14; d_gene: NA; CDR3aa: CASSQFGQYNSPLHF; CDR3nt: TGTGCCAGCAGCCAATTTGGACAATATAATTCACCCCTCCACTTT
j_gene: TRBJ2-4; abundance: NA; v_gene: TRBV28; d_gene: TRBD2; CDR3aa: CASSLWGGVNIQYF; CDR3nt: TGTGCCAGCAGTTTATGGGGGGGGGTAAACATTCAGTACTTC
j_gene: TRBJ2-5; abundance: NA; v_gene: TRBV28; d_gene: TRBD1; CDR3aa: CASCDRVETQYF; CDR3nt: TGTGCCAGCTGTGACAGGGTAGAGACCCAGTACTTC
j_gene: TRBJ2-1; abundance: NA; v_gene: TRBV9; d_gene: NA; CDR3aa: CASSVGSRNNEQFF; CDR3nt: TGTGCCAGCAGCGTAGGGAGCAGAAACAATGAGCAGTTCTTC
j_gene: TRBJ2-1; abundance: NA; v_gene: TRBV9; d_gene: TRBD2; CDR3aa: CASSPTSGSSLFF; CDR3nt: TGTGCCAGCAGCCCCACTAGCGGGAGTAGTCTGTTCTTC
j_gene: TRBJ2-5; abundance: NA; v_gene: TRBV18; d_gene: NA; CDR3aa: CASSPQRVETQYF; CDR3nt: TGTGCCAGCTCACCCCAGCGGGTCGAGACCCAGTACTTC
j_gene: TRBJ2-3; abundance: NA; v_gene: TRBV12-3/TRBV12-4; d_gene: NA; CDR3aa: CASRSRVDTQYF; CDR3nt: TGTGCCAGCAGGAGCAGGGTAGATACGCAGTATTTT
j_gene: TRBJ2-7; abundance: few; v_gene: TRBV14; d_gene: TRBD2; CDR3aa: CASSGEGLRGEQYF; CDR3nt: TGTGCCAGCAGTGGGGAGGGACTGCGGGGCGAGCAGTACTTC
j_gene: TRBJ1-1; abundance: NA; v_gene: TRBV20-1; d_gene: NA; CDR3aa: CSARGGLGAFF; CDR3nt: TGCAGTGCTAGAGGCGGTTTGGGAGCTTTCTTT
j_gene: TRBJ2-7; abundance: NA; v_gene: TRBV28; d_gene: NA; CDR3aa: CASSLGSTYEQYF; CDR3nt: TGTGCCAGCAGTTTGGGCTCTACCTACGAGCAGTACTTC
j_gene: TRBJ2-6; abundance: NA; v_gene: TRBV27; d_gene: NA; CDR3aa: CASSPGVFGANVLTF; CDR3nt: TGTGCCAGCAGTCCAGGGGTATTTGGGGCCAACGTCCTGACTTTC
j_gene: TRBJ2-7; abundance: NA; v_gene: TRBV28; d_gene: NA; CDR3aa: CASSLFWGRPNYEQYF; CDR3nt: TGTGCCAGCAGTTTATTCTGGGGGCGACCGAACTACGAGCAGTACTTC
j_gene: TRBJ2-3; abundance: NA; v_gene: TRBV10-1; d_gene: TRBD1; CDR3aa: CASSTLTGGSDTQYF; CDR3nt: TGCGCCAGCAGTACCTTGACAGGGGGTTCAGATACGCAGTATTTT
j_gene: TRBJ2-3; abundance: once; v_gene: TRBV7-7; d_gene: TRBD2; CDR3aa: CASSHSGNPDTQYF; CDR3nt: TGTGCTAGCAGCCATAGCGGGAACCCAGATACGCAGTATTTT
j_gene: TRBJ2-7; abundance: NA; v_gene: TRBV7-9; d_gene: TRBD2; CDR3aa: CASSSSGPSSYEQYF; CDR3nt: TGTGCCAGCAGCAGTAGCGGGCCAAGCTCCTACGAGCAGTACTTC
j_gene: TRBJ2-5; abundance: NA; v_gene: TRBV24-1; d_gene: TRBD1; CDR3aa: CATSSGQVQETQYF; CDR3nt: TGTGCCACCAGTTCAGGACAGGTCCAAGAGACCCAGTACTTC
j_gene: TRBJ1-3; abundance: NA; v_gene: TRBV15; d_gene: NA; CDR3aa: CATSRDLGRWSGNTIYF; CDR3nt: TGTGCCACCAGCAGAGATCTGGGGAGGTGGTCTGGAAACACCATATATTTT
j_gene: TRBJ2-7; abundance: NA; v_gene: TRBV15; d_gene: NA; CDR3aa: CATSRGATGFDEQYF; CDR3nt: TGTGCCACCAGCAGAGGAGCGACGGGGTTCGACGAGCAGTACTTC
j_gene: TRBJ2-1; abundance: once; v_gene: TRBV11-2; d_gene: TRBD2; CDR3aa: CASSPDALAGAGQFF; CDR3nt: TGTGCCAGCAGCCCTGACGCTCTAGCGGGAGCAGGGCAGTTCTTC
j_gene: TRBJ2-7; abundance: NA; v_gene: TRBV27; d_gene: TRBD2; CDR3aa: CASSLKVRGLWERGSSYEQYF; CDR3nt: TGTGCCAGCAGTTTAAAAGTTCGAGGTTTATGGGAGCGGGGGAGCTCCTACGAGCAGTACTTC
j_gene: TRBJ2-7; abundance: once; v_gene: TRBV29-1; d_gene: NA; CDR3aa: CSVADSYEQYF; CDR3nt: TGCAGCGTAGCGGACAGCTACGAGCAGTACTTC
j_gene: TRBJ1-1; abundance: NA; v_gene: TRBV4-3; d_gene: NA; CDR3aa: CASSQAGVTEAFF; CDR3nt: TGCGCCAGCAGCCAAGCCGGTGTCACTGAAGCTTTCTTT
j_gene: TRBJ2-3; abundance: NA; v_gene: TRBV4-1; d_gene: TRBD2; CDR3aa: CASSQELAGRTRTQYF; CDR3nt: TGCGCCAGCAGCCAAGAGCTAGCGGGACGCACAAGGACGCAGTATTTT
j_gene: TRBJ2-6; abundance: NA; v_gene: TRBV11-2; d_gene: TRBD2; CDR3aa: CASRRGGPSGANVLTF; CDR3nt: TGTGCCAGCAGGCGGGGGGGACCCTCTGGGGCCAACGTCCTGACTTTC
j_gene: TRBJ1-1; abundance: NA; v_gene: TRBV20-1; d_gene: TRBD1; CDR3aa: CSASRAGGSDTEAFF; CDR3nt: TGCAGTGCTAGTAGAGCAGGGGGTTCGGACACTGAAGCTTTCTTT
j_gene: TRBJ2-3; abundance: NA; v_gene: TRBV3-1/TRBV3-2; d_gene: TRBD2; CDR3aa: CASSQSPLAGVKTDTQYF; CDR3nt: TGTGCCAGCAGCCAAAGCCCCCTAGCGGGAGTGAAGACAGATACGCAGTATTTT
j_gene: TRBJ1-5; abundance: NA; v_gene: TRBV6-5; d_gene: TRBD1; CDR3aa: CASSLGGSGNQPQHF; CDR3nt: TGTGCCAGCAGTTTAGGGGGCTCGGGCAATCAGCCCCAGCATTTT
j_gene: TRBJ2-7; abundance: NA; v_gene: TRBV12-3/TRBV12-4; d_gene: NA; CDR3aa: CASRKTGTYEQYF; CDR3nt: TGTGCCAGCAGGAAGACAGGCACCTACGAGCAGTACTTC
j_gene: TRBJ1-2; abundance: NA; v_gene: TRBV6-6; d_gene: TRBD1; CDR3aa: CASSYSSGTGSGYTF; CDR3nt: TGTGCCAGCAGTTACTCTTCCGGGACAGGGTCTGGCTACACCTTC
j_gene: TRBJ2-5; abundance: NA; v_gene: TRBV6-2/TRBV6-3; d_gene: TRBD1; CDR3aa: CASSYTDRGKTQYF; CDR3nt: TGTGCCAGCAGTTACACGGACAGGGGAAAGACCCAGTACTTC
j_gene: TRBJ1-5; abundance: NA; v_gene: TRBV6-5; d_gene: NA; CDR3aa: CASSMQGNQPQHF; CDR3nt: TGTGCCAGCAGTATGCAGGGCAATCAGCCCCAGCATTTT
j_gene: TRBJ2-1; abundance: NA; v_gene: TRBV4-1; d_gene: TRBD2; CDR3aa: CASSRGLARSSYNEQFF; CDR3nt: TGCGCCAGCAGCCGGGGACTAGCGAGGAGCTCCTACAATGAGCAGTTCTTC
j_gene: TRBJ1-6; abundance: NA; v_gene: TRBV28; d_gene: TRBD1; CDR3aa: CASSFFTGGNSPLHF; CDR3nt: TGTGCCAGCAGTTTCTTCACAGGGGGTAATTCACCCCTCCACTTT
j_gene: TRBJ1-4; abundance: NA; v_gene: TRBV27; d_gene: TRBD1; CDR3aa: CASRTLGTAHEKLFF; CDR3nt: TGTGCCAGCAGGACCCTCGGGACAGCACATGAAAAACTGTTTTTT
j_gene: TRBJ2-1; abundance: NA; v_gene: TRBV4-2; d_gene: TRBD1; CDR3aa: CASSHTTGGTGIEQFF; CDR3nt: TGTGCCAGCAGCCATACGACAGGGGGGACCGGGATTGAGCAGTTCTTC
j_gene: TRBJ1-2; abundance: once; v_gene: TRBV29-1; d_gene: NA; CDR3aa: CSVKQIGAGVDGNGYTF; CDR3nt: TGCAGCGTCAAACAAATAGGGGCAGGCGTGGATGGTAATGGCTACACCTTC
j_gene: TRBJ2-3; abundance: NA; v_gene: TRBV12-5; d_gene: NA; CDR3aa: CASGLPHGRAFTDTQYF; CDR3nt: TGTGCTAGTGGTTTGCCCCACGGTAGAGCGTTCACAGATACGCAGTATTTT
j_gene: TRBJ1-6; abundance: NA; v_gene: TRBV18; d_gene: NA; CDR3aa: CASSSRGPTGNIFSSPLHF; CDR3nt: TGTGCCAGCTCATCCAGGGGCCCAACTGGAAATATATTTAGTTCACCCCTCCACTTT
j_gene: TRBJ1-4; abundance: NA; v_gene: TRBV3-1/TRBV3-2; d_gene: TRBD1; CDR3aa: CASSQRQGRDEKLFF; CDR3nt: TGTGCCAGCAGCCAACGACAGGGAAGAGATGAAAAACTGTTTTTT
j_gene: TRBJ2-4; abundance: NA; v_gene: TRBV7-8; d_gene: TRBD2; CDR3aa: CASSPLRPGLGSKNIQYF; CDR3nt: TGTGCCAGCAGCCCACTTCGCCCGGGACTAGGGTCCAAAAACATTCAGTACTTC
j_gene: TRBJ1-6; abundance: NA; v_gene: TRBV18; d_gene: NA; CDR3aa: CASSPGTSLRPLHF; CDR3nt: TGTGCCAGCTCACCAGGGACAAGCCTTCGTCCCCTCCACTTT
j_gene: TRBJ1-5; abundance: NA; v_gene: TRBV24-1; d_gene: TRBD1; CDR3aa: CATSSGQGVNQPQHF; CDR3nt: TGTGCCACCAGCTCAGGACAGGGAGTCAATCAGCCCCAGCATTTT
j_gene: TRBJ2-7; abundance: NA; v_gene: TRBV10-3; d_gene: NA; CDR3aa: CAITPSGHYEQYF; CDR3nt: TGTGCCATCACTCCCTCAGGGCACTACGAGCAGTACTTC
j_gene: TRBJ2-2; abundance: NA; v_gene: TRBV5-5; d_gene: NA; CDR3aa: CASSLLGSRDTGELFF; CDR3nt: TGTGCCAGCAGCTTGTTGGGATCGCGGGACACCGGGGAGCTGTTTTTT
j_gene: TRBJ2-7; abundance: NA; v_gene: TRBV18; d_gene: TRBD2; CDR3aa: CASSLAGLTYEQYF; CDR3nt: TGTGCCAGCTCACTAGCGGGCTTAACCTACGAGCAGTACTTC
j_gene: TRBJ1-1; abundance: NA; v_gene: TRBV19; d_gene: NA; CDR3aa: CASSIGHRLNTEAFF; CDR3nt: TGTGCCAGTAGTATCGGACACCGTTTGAACACTGAAGCTTTCTTT
j_gene: TRBJ2-2; abundance: NA; v_gene: TRBV18; d_gene: NA; CDR3aa: CASSLQGPANTGELFF; CDR3nt: TGTGCCAGCTCACTACAGGGTCCCGCGAACACCGGGGAGCTGTTTTTT
j_gene: TRBJ2-7; abundance: NA; v_gene: TRBV11-2; d_gene: TRBD2; CDR3aa: CASSFQTSVSSYEQYF; CDR3nt: TGTGCCAGCAGCTTTCAGACTAGCGTGAGCTCCTACGAGCAGTACTTC
j_gene: TRBJ2-1; abundance: NA; v_gene: TRBV3-1/TRBV3-2; d_gene: NA; CDR3aa: CASSPRAGEQFF; CDR3nt: TGTGCCAGCAGCCCCCGAGCAGGTGAGCAGTTCTTC
j_gene: TRBJ2-5; abundance: NA; v_gene: TRBV5-8; d_gene: TRBD2; CDR3aa: CASSFHRTSGQKETQYF; CDR3nt: TGTGCCAGCAGCTTCCACCGGACTAGCGGGCAAAAAGAGACCCAGTACTTC
j_gene: TRBJ2-1; abundance: NA; v_gene: TRBV6-4; d_gene: TRBD2; CDR3aa: CASSSRSAGGSHNEQFF; CDR3nt: TGTGCCAGCAGCAGCCGATCAGCGGGGGGCTCCCACAATGAGCAGTTCTTC